These 9 T cell receptor beta chains originate from one sample sequenced in a study of shared clonotypes between healthy human individuals. Only CD45RO-negative cells positively selected for CCR7 counted as naive CD8 cells, so terminally differentiated effector memory CD45RA+ cells were excluded. The protocol was immunoSEQ multiplex PCR, while the TCRdb copy is restricted to in-frame clones and leaves out a portion. The table has about 590,000 clones, roughly 95% seen once; the top ten hold 0.1% to 0.11%. Sequencing was carried out using naive CD8+ T cells sorted from blood. Source of these receptors: a woman aged 25 to 39 in good health.

This chain links TRBV5-1 with TRBJ2-2; tentatively, D is TRBD1 (5 bases). Germline loops: CDR1 SGHRS, CDR2 YFSETQ. The V gene lost 0 bases and the J gene lost 0 bases, with 9 bases spanning the gap. This CDR3 has 16 residues. The CDR3 DNA is TGCGCCAGCAGCTTGGGGACACCCGCGAACACCGGGGAGCTGTTTTTT. It specifies CASSLGTPANTGELFF.

This clone was observed once. This specimen includes other DNA sequences encoding the same CDR3. This sequence joins TRBV10-3 and TRBJ2-3; 15 bases are shared with TRBD2. V shed 0 bases and J 3 bases; nucleotides not matched to a gene: 4. The germline V gene has CDR1 ENHRY and CDR2 SYGVKD. CDR3 size: 18 residues. CDR3 sequence reads: CAISESVGTSGRTDTQYF. The CDR3 DNA follows: TGTGCCATCAGTGAGTCTGTAGGGACTAGCGGGAGGACAGATACGCAGTATTTT.

This rearrangement joins TRBV7-2 to TRBJ2-3; tentative D call: TRBD2 (6 bases). The CDR3 runs 16 residues. V lost 5 bases and J 7 bases, leaving 22 bases between the germline ends. Germline CDR1 is SGHTA and CDR2 is FQGNSA. CDR3: CASSPPGLTTWYTQYF. The CDR3 DNA follows: TGTGCCAGCAGCCCCCCGGGACTTACCACATGGTATACGCAGTATTTT.

The genes are TRBV4-1 and TRBJ2-5; D not certain. The CDR3 is made up of 13 amino acids. In germline, CDR1 is MGHRA, CDR2 YSYEKL. V was clipped by 0 bases and J by 8 bases, with 10 bases between them. The CDR3 here is CASSQDLENTQYF. The CDR3 coding sequence is TGCGCCAGCAGCCAAGATCTGGAGAACACCCAGTACTTC.

The chain is built from TRBV28 and TRBJ1-3; 8 nucleotides agree with TRBD1. With V trimmed by 5 bases and J by 2 bases, 11 bases remained unmatched. The CDR3 totals 17 residues. Germline loops: CDR1 MDHEN, CDR2 SYDVKM. CDR3 loop: CASSTDWTGTTGNTIYF. In nucleotides, the CDR3 is TGTGCCAGCAGTACCGACTGGACAGGGACCACTGGAAACACCATATATTTT. Filled out from reference TRBV28 and TRBJ1-3, the complete variable domain reads DVKVTQSSRYLVKRTGEKVFLECVQDMDHENMFWYRQDPGLGLRLIYFSYDVKMKEKGDIPEGYSVSREKKERFSLILESASTNQTSMYLCASSTDWTGTTGNTIYFGEGSWLTVV.

This chain links TRBV7-2 with TRBJ1-1; D not resolved. Looked up from germline, CDR1 is SGHTA and CDR2 is FQGNSA. V shed 4 bases and J shed 6 bases, with 12 bases lying between them. CDR3 length: 13 amino acids. Here the CDR3 reads CASSSRLAPEAFF. CDR3 coding DNA: TGTGCCAGCAGCTCCCGCCTCGCCCCTGAAGCTTTCTTT.

The chain links TRBV27 to TRBJ2-1; TRBD2 might be the D (7 bases). Trimming took 2 bases from V and 6 from J, leaving 11 bases between them. The CDR3 consists of 14 residues. CDR1 is MNHEY and CDR2 is SMNVEV in the germline V gene (reference sequence). In DNA, the CDR3 is TGTGCCAGCAGTTTAGGGGGGGCCATCAATGAGCAGTTCTTC. Amino acids: CASSLGGAINEQFF.

This chain links TRBV28 with TRBJ2-7, with 8 bases identical to TRBD1. V dropped 3 bases and J dropped 3; count of bases not matched to a gene: 4. CDR3 length equals 14 residues. Germline V lookup: CDR1 MDHEN, CDR2 SYDVKM. The CDR3 spells CASSLTGVNYEQYF. The CDR3 region has the DNA TGTGCCAGCAGTTTGACAGGGGTTAACTACGAGCAGTACTTC.

The chain joins TRBV28 to TRBJ2-3, with 8 bases fitting TRBD1. Unmatched junction bases numbered 18, after V lost 7 bases and J lost 6 bases. CDR3 size: 17 residues. Germline lookup yields CDR1 MDHEN and CDR2 SYDVKM. The CDR3 DNA is TGTGCCAGCATTATTTTTACGACAGGGGTCGATTCGGATACGCAGTATTTT. This translates into CASIIFTTGVDSDTQYF. Combining the CDR3 with reference TRBV28 and TRBJ2-3 gives the whole variable domain DVKVTQSSRYLVKRTGEKVFLECVQDMDHENMFWYRQDPGLGLRLIYFSYDVKMKEKGDIPEGYSVSREKKERFSLILESASTNQTSMYLCASIIFTTGVDSDTQYFGPGTRLTVL.